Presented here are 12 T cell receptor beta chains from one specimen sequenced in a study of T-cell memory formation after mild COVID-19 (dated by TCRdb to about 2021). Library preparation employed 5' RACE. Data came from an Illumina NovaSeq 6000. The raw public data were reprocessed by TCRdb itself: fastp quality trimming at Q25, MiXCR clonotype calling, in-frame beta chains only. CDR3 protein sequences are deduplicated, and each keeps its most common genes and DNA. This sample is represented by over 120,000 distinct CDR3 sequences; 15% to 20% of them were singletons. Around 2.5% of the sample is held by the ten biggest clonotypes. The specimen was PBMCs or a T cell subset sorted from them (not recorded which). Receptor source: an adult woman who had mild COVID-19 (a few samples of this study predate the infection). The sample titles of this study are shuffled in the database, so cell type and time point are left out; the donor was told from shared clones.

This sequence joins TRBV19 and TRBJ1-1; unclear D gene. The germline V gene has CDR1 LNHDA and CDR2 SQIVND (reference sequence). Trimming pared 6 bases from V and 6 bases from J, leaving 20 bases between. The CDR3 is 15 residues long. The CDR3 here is CASRDRRPRQSEAFF. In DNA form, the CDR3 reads TGTGCCAGTAGGGACCGGAGGCCCCGGCAATCTGAAGCTTTCTTT.

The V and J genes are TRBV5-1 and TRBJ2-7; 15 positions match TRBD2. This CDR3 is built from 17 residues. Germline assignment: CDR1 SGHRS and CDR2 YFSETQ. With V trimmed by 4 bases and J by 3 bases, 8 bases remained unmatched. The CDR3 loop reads CASSQGLAGGLYYEQYF. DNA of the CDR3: TGCGCCAGCAGCCAGGGACTAGCGGGGGGACTGTACTACGAGCAGTACTTC.

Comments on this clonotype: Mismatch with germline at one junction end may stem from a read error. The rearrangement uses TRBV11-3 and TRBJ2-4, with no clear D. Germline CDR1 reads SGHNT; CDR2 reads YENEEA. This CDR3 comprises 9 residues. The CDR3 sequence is CASTLWTNF. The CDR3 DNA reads TGTGCCAGCACCCTCTGGACGAACTTC. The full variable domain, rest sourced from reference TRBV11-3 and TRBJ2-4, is EAGVVQSPRYKIIEKKQPVAFWCNPISGHNTLYWYLQNLGQGPELLIRYENEEAVDDSQLPKDRFSAERLKGVDSTLKIQPAELGDSAVYLCASTLWTNFGAGTRLSVL.

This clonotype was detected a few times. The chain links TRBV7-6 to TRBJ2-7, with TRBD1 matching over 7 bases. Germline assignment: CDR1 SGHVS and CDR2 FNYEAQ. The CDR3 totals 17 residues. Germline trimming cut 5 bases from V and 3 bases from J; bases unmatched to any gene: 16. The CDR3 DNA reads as TGTGCCAGCAGCCGTCACCGGGTTCAGGGGGTTGACTACGAGCAGTACTTC. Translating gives CASSRHRVQGVDYEQYF.

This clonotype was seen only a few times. The CDR3 DNA reads TGCGCCAGCAGCCAAGGATGGGCAACCTCCTACGAGCAGTACTTC. Protein sequence: CASSQGWATSYEQYF. The chain carries TRBV4-1 and TRBJ2-7; D uncertain. CDR1 is MGHRA and CDR2 is YSYEKL in the germline V gene. The germline V and J ends were trimmed by 1 base and 0 bases, with 10 bases remaining between them. The CDR3 covers 15 residues.

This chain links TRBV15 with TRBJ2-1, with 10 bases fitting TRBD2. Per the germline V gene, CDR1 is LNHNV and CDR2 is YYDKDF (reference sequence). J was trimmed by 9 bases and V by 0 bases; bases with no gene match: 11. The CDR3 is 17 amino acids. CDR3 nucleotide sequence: TGTGCCACCAGCAGAGATTGGAGGAGCGGGAGGGCCAGTGAGCAGTTCTTC. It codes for CATSRDWRSGRASEQFF.

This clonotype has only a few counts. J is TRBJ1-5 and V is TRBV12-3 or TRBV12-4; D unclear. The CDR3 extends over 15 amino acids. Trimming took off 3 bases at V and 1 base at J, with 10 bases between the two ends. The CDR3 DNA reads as TGTGCCAGCAGTTTTTCGCAACAGAGCAATCAGCCCCAGCATTTT. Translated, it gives CASSFSQQSNQPQHF.

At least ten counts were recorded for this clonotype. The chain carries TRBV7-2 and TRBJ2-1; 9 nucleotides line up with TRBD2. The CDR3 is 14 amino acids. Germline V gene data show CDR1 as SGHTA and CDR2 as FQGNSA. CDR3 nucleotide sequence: TGTGCGAGTCGCGGACTAGCGCTTAGTGATGAGCAGTTCTTC. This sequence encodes CASRGLALSDEQFF.

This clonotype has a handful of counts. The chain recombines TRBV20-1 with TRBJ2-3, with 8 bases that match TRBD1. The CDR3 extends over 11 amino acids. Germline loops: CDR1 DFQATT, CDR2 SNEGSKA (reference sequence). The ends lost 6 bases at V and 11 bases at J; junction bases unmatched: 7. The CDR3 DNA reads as TGCAGTGCACCCCGGGACAGGTGGCAGTATTTT. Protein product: CSAPRDRWQYF.

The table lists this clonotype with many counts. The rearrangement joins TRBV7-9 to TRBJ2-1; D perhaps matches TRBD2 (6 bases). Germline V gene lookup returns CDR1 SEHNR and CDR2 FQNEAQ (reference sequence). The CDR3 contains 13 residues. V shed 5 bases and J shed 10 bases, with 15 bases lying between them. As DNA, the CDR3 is TGTGCCAGCAGCCCGGTGACTCGGGGGGAGCAGTTCTTC. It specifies CASSPVTRGEQFF.

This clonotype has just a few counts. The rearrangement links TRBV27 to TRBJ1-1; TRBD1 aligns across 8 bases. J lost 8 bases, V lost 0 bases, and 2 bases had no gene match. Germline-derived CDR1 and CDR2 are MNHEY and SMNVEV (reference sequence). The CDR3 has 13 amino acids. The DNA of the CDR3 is TGTGCCAGCAGTTTATCGACAGGGGTCGAAGCTTTCTTT. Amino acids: CASSLSTGVEAFF.

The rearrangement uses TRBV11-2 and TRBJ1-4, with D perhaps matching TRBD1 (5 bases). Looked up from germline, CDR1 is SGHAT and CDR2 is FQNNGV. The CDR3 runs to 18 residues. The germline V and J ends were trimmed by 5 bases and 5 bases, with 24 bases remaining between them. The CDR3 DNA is TGTGCCAGCAGCCATCACCTACACGGGGCTAGGTCGAATGAAAAACTGTTTTTT. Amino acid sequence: CASSHHLHGARSNEKLFF.